The 28 T cell receptor beta chains listed next were all sequenced from one sample in a study of breast tumors, draining lymph nodes, adjacent tissues. TCRdb analysed the multiplex PCR reads with MiXCR anew, one entry per CDR3 protein. The sample has some 170,000 distinct CDR3 sequences, 30% to 40% seen once. Samples came from axillary lymph nodes draining the breast cancer. Sequenced material: axillary lymph node tissue. These receptors came from a female donor with breast cancer. Some clones in this sample may be carry-over from other donors' samples.

As regards this clonotype: The CDR3 does not end in the conserved phenylalanine or tryptophan, so this is likely a read error. This chain connects TRBV20-1 to TRBJ2-3; D remains unclear. This CDR3 is built from 11 residues. V was cut by 6 bases and J by 4 bases, with 8 bases left in between. Germline-derived CDR1 and CDR2 are DFQATT and SNEGSKA (reference sequence). This CDR3 reads CSAGRADTQYL. CDR3 DNA sequence: TGCAGTGCGGGCCGGGCAGATACGCAGTATCTT.

The genes are TRBV20-1 and TRBJ2-5; 8 bases agree with TRBD1. Germline CDR1 is DFQATT and CDR2 is SNEGSKA (reference sequence). This CDR3 is 18 amino acids long. V shed 5 bases and J 4 bases; nucleotides not matched to a gene: 21. DNA for the CDR3: TGCAGTGCTCCAACCGGCAGGGGGCAACCCGTGAGCAGAGAGACCCAGTACTTC. It encodes CSAPTGRGQPVSRETQYF.

The table lists this clonotype with many counts. This chain uses TRBV30 with TRBJ1-2; 10 bases agree with TRBD1. The CDR3 has 16 residues. CDR1 and CDR2 (germline): GTSNPN, SVGIG (reference sequence). The trim removed 5 bases at V and 4 bases at J, leaving 13 bases unmatched. CDR3 in amino acids: CAWEPGQGISSYGYTF. CDR3 bases: TGTGCCTGGGAGCCGGGACAGGGGATCTCATCCTATGGCTACACCTTC.

This clonotype occurred many times. This chain joins TRBV7-3 and TRBJ2-1; possible D gene TRBD2, 6 bases. Trimming removed 4 bases from V and 1 base from J, with 11 bases in between. The CDR3 has 15 amino acids. Germline loops: CDR1 SGHTA, CDR2 FQGTGA. The DNA for the CDR3 is TGTGCCAGCAGCTCCTTTGCGGGGTCCTACAATGAGCAGTTCTTC. Protein sequence: CASSSFAGSYNEQFF.

Concerning this clonotype itself: This could be a read error, since a much larger clone is one nucleotide away. The chain has TRBV5-4 and TRBJ2-3; TRBD2 might be the D (6 bases). The V gene's germline CDR1 is SGHNT and CDR2 YYREEE (reference sequence). The CDR3 has 14 amino acids. With 7 bases removed from V and 2 bases from J, the gap between germline ends came to 14 bases. Here the CDR3 DNA reads TGTGCCAGCCACGTCGGCGGGGCCACAGATACGCAGTATTTT. Translating gives CASHVGGATDTQYF.

This clonotype was recorded many times. The CDR3 loop is CASLLGTSGKETQYF. The CDR3 DNA reads as TGTGCCAGCTTACTCGGGACTAGCGGAAAAGAGACCCAGTACTTC. The chain employs TRBV2 and TRBJ2-5; the match to TRBD2 covers 11 bases. Germline V CDR1 and CDR2: SNHLY, FYNNEI. V was pared by 8 bases and J by 3 bases, with 8 bases of the junction left unmatched. This CDR3 spans 15 amino acids. Combining the CDR3 with reference TRBV2 and TRBJ2-5 gives the whole variable domain EPEVTQTPSHQVTQMGQEVILRCVPISNHLYFYWYRQILGQKVEFLVSFYNNEISEKSEIFDDQFSVERPDGSNFTLKIRSTKLEDSAMYFCASLLGTSGKETQYFGPGTRLLVL.

Many counts were recorded for this clonotype. The chain has TRBV5-8 and TRBJ1-2, with 7 bases fitting TRBD1. CDR3 length: 13 residues. Germline V gene lookup returns CDR1 SGHTS and CDR2 YDEGEE. V trimming: 5 bases; J trimming: 7 bases; junction bases outside the gene matches: 8. CDR3 in amino acids: CASRTGTVFGYTF. The DNA of the CDR3 is TGTGCCAGCAGGACCGGGACAGTATTTGGCTACACCTTC.

Many counts were recorded for this clonotype. The rearrangement uses TRBV19 and TRBJ2-1; 7 bases fit TRBD2. Trimming took 3 bases from V and 7 from J; bases not matched to a gene: 12. Germline V CDR1 and CDR2: LNHDA, SQIVND (reference sequence). The CDR3 length is 16 residues. CDR3 amino acids: CASSISRGAGINEQFF. Written as DNA, the CDR3 is TGTGCCAGTAGTATTTCTCGGGGAGCGGGAATAAATGAGCAGTTCTTC. Looking up the rest from reference TRBV19 and TRBJ2-1 gives the full variable domain: DGGITQSPKYLFRKEGQNVTLSCEQNLNHDAMYWYRQDPGQGLRLIYYSQIVNDFQKGDIAEGYSVSREKKESFPLTVTSAQKNPTAFYLCASSISRGAGINEQFFGPGTRLTVL.

This clonotype has a count of ten or more. This chain links TRBV30 with TRBJ2-3; D unresolved. V shed 0 bases and J shed 4 bases, with 11 bases lying between them. Germline V CDR1 and CDR2: GTSNPN, SVGIG (reference sequence). This CDR3 region has 14 residues. The CDR3 loop reads CAWSVSGFPDTQYF. As DNA, the CDR3 is TGTGCCTGGAGTGTATCCGGGTTTCCAGATACGCAGTATTTT.

This clonotype was detected only a few times. CDR3 bases: TGTGCCAGCAGGGGGACAGGGGGCCCTGGGGCCAACGTCCTGACTTTC. It encodes CASRGTGGPGANVLTF. The chain recombines TRBV2 with TRBJ2-6, with TRBD1 matching over 12 bases. The CDR3 length is 16 residues. Trimming removed 6 bases from V and 2 bases from J; junction bases left unmatched: 2. Germline V lookup: CDR1 SNHLY, CDR2 FYNNEI.

This chain links TRBV28 with TRBJ2-7; D perhaps matches TRBD1 (6 bases). The V end lost 6 bases, the J end lost 6 bases, and 9 bases lay between the germline ends. CDR3 length: 11 amino acids. Germline loops: CDR1 MDHEN, CDR2 SYDVKM. The CDR3 bases are TGTGCCAGCAGATTAGGGGGCGAGCAGTACTTC. Translating it yields CASRLGGEQYF.

This clonotype has only one observation. V usage is TRBV6-6 and J usage is TRBJ1-3; D may be TRBD1 (6 bases). V lost 11 bases and J 2 bases, leaving 10 bases between the germline ends. Germline V gives CDR1 MNHNY, CDR2 SVGAGI (reference sequence). The length of the CDR3 is 12 residues. CDR3 nucleotides: TGTGCCTACGGGGGCACTGGAAACACCATATATTTT. Its protein is CAYGGTGNTIYF.

The chain combines TRBV4-3 with TRBJ1-2; D is unclear. The CDR3 contains 15 residues. V dropped 4 bases and J dropped 8 bases, with 20 bases sitting between them. Germline CDR1 and CDR2: LGHNA and YSLEER. The CDR3 DNA reads as TGCGCCAGCAGCCGTTCTCACAGCGGGAGATCGGGCTACACCTTC. This encodes CASSRSHSGRSGYTF.

Many counts were recorded for this clonotype. The rearrangement joins TRBV7-2 to TRBJ2-7, with 10 positions matching TRBD2. J gave up 0 bases and V 3 bases, and 5 bases lay outside the gene matches. CDR3 size: 16 residues. CDR1 is SGHTA, CDR2 FQGNSA, per germline. In DNA, the CDR3 is TGTGCCAGCAGCTTCTGGACTAGCGGAAGCTCCTACGAGCAGTACTTC. It yields the protein CASSFWTSGSSYEQYF.

Comments on this clonotype: A much larger clone lies a single base off, so this may be a read error. V usage is TRBV3-1 and J usage is TRBJ2-1, with TRBD2 as a possible D gene (5 bases). The germline gives CDR1 LGHDT, CDR2 YNNKEL (reference sequence). The CDR3 spans 14 residues. The CDR3 region has the DNA TGTGTCAGCAGCCGAGGGCACTCCTACAATGAGCAGTTCTTC. It yields the protein CVSSRGHSYNEQFF.

This clonotype was seen many times. The chain is built from TRBV11-2 and TRBJ1-2; D may be TRBD1 (5 bases). Trimming shortened V by 0 bases and J by 4 bases, and 15 bases separated the two germline ends. The CDR3 contains 16 residues. CDR1 SGHAT and CDR2 FQNNGV come from the germline V gene. The CDR3 DNA reads TGTGCCAGCAGCTTAGATTTTCGGGGCGGGGGCTATGGCTACACCTTC. The encoded protein is CASSLDFRGGGYGYTF. Looking up the rest from reference TRBV11-2 and TRBJ1-2 gives the full variable domain: EAGVAQSPRYKIIEKRQSVAFWCNPISGHATLYWYQQILGQGPKLLIQFQNNGVVDDSQLPKDRFSAERLKGVDSTLKIQPAKLEDSAVYLCASSLDFRGGGYGYTFGSGTRLTVV.

At least ten counts were recorded for this clonotype. The chain combines TRBV19 with TRBJ2-2, with D hard to call. Between the trimmed V and J ends, which lost 1 base and 1 base, there was a span of 4 bases. The CDR3 spans 14 residues. CDR1 is LNHDA, CDR2 SQIVND, per germline (reference sequence). The CDR3 coding sequence is TGTGCCAGTAGTATAGCGCAGAACACCGGGGAGCTGTTTTTT. This sequence encodes CASSIAQNTGELFF.

This sequence joins TRBV28 and TRBJ1-6; D is ambiguous. CDR3 length equals 16 residues. CDR1 MDHEN and CDR2 SYDVKM come from the germline V gene. The CDR3 protein is CARDGRQTSYNSPLHF. The CDR3, as DNA: TGTGCTAGAGATGGCCGGCAGACCAGTTATAATTCACCCCTCCACTTT.

To note about this clonotype: This may come from a read error, since a much larger clone is one base off. This chain uses TRBV12-3 or TRBV12-4 with TRBJ2-3; 7 bases align to TRBD2. Germline trimming cut 5 bases from V and 7 bases from J; bases unmatched to any gene: 15. The CDR3 contains 16 residues. In nucleotides, the CDR3 is TGTGCCAGCAGTCCGGGACTACGGTTGGGGTCCCATACGCAGTATTTT. It yields the protein CASSPGLRLGSHTQYF.

This clonotype was seen repeatedly, ten times or more. V is TRBV6-1 and J is TRBJ2-3; TRBD2 matches 7 bases. J gave up 2 bases and V 1 base, and 9 bases lay outside the gene matches. The CDR3 sequence is 17 residues long. Looked up from germline, CDR1 is MNHNS and CDR2 is SASEGT. The CDR3, as DNA: TGTGCCAGCAGTGAAGAAGGAGGAGCGGGACCCACAGATACGCAGTATTTT. Its translation is CASSEEGGAGPTDTQYF.

This chain connects TRBV4-1 to TRBJ1-1; D is undetermined. V gave up 0 bases and J gave up 5 bases, with 4 bases separating them. Germline CDR1 MGHRA, CDR2 YSYEKL. The CDR3 is 12 amino acids. The CDR3 bases are TGCGCCAGCAGCCAAGATCGTACTGAAGCTTTCTTT. Translation gives CASSQDRTEAFF.

The count of this clonotype is one. The gene calls are TRBV18 and TRBJ1-4; TRBD1 agrees at 10 bases. The CDR3 length is 16 residues. Trimming cost V 3 bases and J 10 bases; bases outside gene matches: 11. CDR1 and CDR2 from the germline V gene are KGHSH and LQKENI. CDR3 region: CASSPGTGAAMGKLFF. The CDR3 DNA reads TGTGCCAGCTCACCGGGGACAGGGGCGGCGATGGGAAAACTGTTTTTT.

This clonotype was seen many times. The V and J genes are TRBV12-3 or TRBV12-4 and TRBJ2-3, with 7 bases fitting TRBD2. The trim removed 2 bases at V and 0 bases at J, leaving 2 bases unmatched. The CDR3 loop spans 15 amino acids. The chain's CDR3 is CASSLSGVSTDTQYF. CDR3 nucleotide sequence: TGTGCCAGCAGTTTAAGCGGGGTGAGCACAGATACGCAGTATTTT.

V gene TRBV7-8 combines with J gene TRBJ2-3; D call uncertain. Germline loops: CDR1 SGHVS, CDR2 FQNEAQ. The CDR3 is 12 amino acids. V gave up 4 bases and J gave up 9 bases, with 11 bases separating them. Here the CDR3 DNA reads TGTGCCAGCAGCTCCAACTCGCCCACGCAGTATTTT. Translating gives CASSSNSPTQYF.

Worth noting for this clonotype: This may be a read error: a much more frequent sequence differs by one nucleotide. The chain links TRBV27 to TRBJ1-2, with 12 bases lining up with TRBD1. Germline values: CDR1 MNHEY, CDR2 SMNVEV (reference sequence). CDR3 length equals 16 residues. The CDR3 sequence: CAGSPPGTGGVYGYTF. The CDR3 nucleotides are TGTGCCGGCAGTCCTCCCGGGACAGGGGGCGTCTATGGCTACACCTTC.

This chain connects TRBV28 to TRBJ2-1, with 9 bases aligning to TRBD1. The junction had 20 bases not matched to a gene; V was cut back by 8 bases and J by 9 bases. CDR1 is MDHEN, CDR2 SYDVKM, per germline. CDR3 length: 17 residues. The CDR3 protein is CASSLSPGDRGGGEQFF. Written as DNA, the CDR3 is TGTGCCAGCTCCCTTAGCCCCGGTGACAGGGGGGGCGGTGAGCAGTTCTTC.

This clonotype was counted ten times or more. The rearrangement joins TRBV20-1 to TRBJ1-2; 9 nucleotides line up with TRBD1. Losses at the gene ends were 3 bases for V and 6 bases for J; bases not matched to a gene: 8. Germline CDR1 DFQATT, CDR2 SNEGSKA (reference sequence). The CDR3 length is 14 residues. The CDR3, as DNA: TGCAGTGCTAGGTCCCGGGACAGGGTCCATGGCTACACCTTC. Protein product: CSARSRDRVHGYTF.

This clonotype was found many times. This rearrangement joins TRBV5-1 to TRBJ2-1, with D possibly being TRBD1 or TRBD2 (5 bases each). The V gene lost 5 bases and the J gene lost 9 bases, with 15 bases spanning the gap. This CDR3 has 13 amino acids. Germline V gene data show CDR1 as SGHRS and CDR2 as YFSETQ. Written as DNA, the CDR3 is TGCGCCAGCAGTAAGGCTGAGGGACCTGAGCAGTTCTTC. It is translated as CASSKAEGPEQFF.